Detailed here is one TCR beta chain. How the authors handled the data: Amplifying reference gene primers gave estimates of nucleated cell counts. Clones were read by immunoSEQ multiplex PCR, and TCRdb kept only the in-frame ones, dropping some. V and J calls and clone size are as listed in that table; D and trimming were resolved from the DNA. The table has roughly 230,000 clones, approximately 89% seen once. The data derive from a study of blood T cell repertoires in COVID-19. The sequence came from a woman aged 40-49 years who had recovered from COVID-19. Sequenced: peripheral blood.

CDR3 sequence reads: CASSQDAGTSGRGADEQFF. The CDR3, as DNA: TGTGCCAGCAGCCAAGACGCCGGGACTAGCGGGAGGGGTGCGGATGAGCAGTTCTTC. V gene TRBV3-1 (or the pseudogene TRBV3-2) combines with J gene TRBJ2-1; 16 nucleotides match TRBD2. The CDR3 totals 19 residues. The J segment lost 8 bases and the V segment lost 0 bases, leaving 10 bases of the junction unmatched. Per germline, CDR1 LGHDT and CDR2 YNNKEL (reference sequence).